This TCR beta chain was observed in a study of patients and donors after allogeneic stem cell transplantation. TCRdb re-called the RT-PCR reads with MiXCR, one entry per CDR3 protein. The sample contains a few hundred thousand distinct CDR3 sequences, 35% to 45% of which appear only once. Sequenced material: blood, either unsorted or a sorted T cell fraction (not recorded which). The TCR sequence derives from a human donor who was either an allogeneic HSCT recipient or a stem cell or donor lymphocyte infusion donor (not recorded which). It is not recorded whose cells these are; they may come from a transplant donor.

The CDR3 region has the DNA TGCGCCAGCAGCCAAGATCCGGCAGGGGACCTATTCTACGAGCAGTACTTC. It encodes CASSQDPAGDLFYEQYF. The chain couples TRBV4-1 to TRBJ2-7, with D tentatively TRBD1 (6 bases). The CDR3 has 17 residues. V gave up 0 bases and J gave up 3 bases, with 18 bases separating them. Germline CDR1 is MGHRA and CDR2 is YSYEKL.